This T cell receptor (beta chain) was retrieved from a study of T cells after somatic rescue of genetic block. Per germline, CDR1 LNHDA and CDR2 SQIVND (reference sequence). With 3 bases removed from V and 3 bases from J, the gap between germline ends came to 3 bases. The CDR3 runs to 12 residues. Assay used: immunoSEQ multiplex PCR; TCRdb lists only in-frame clones, some missing. The data contain roughly 67,000 clones, around 93% of them singletons. This TCR came from a man between 35 and 55 years old. The rearrangement links TRBV19 to TRBJ2-1; D uncertain. Sample: peripheral blood mononuclear cells (PBMCs). The CDR3: CASSIGYNEQFF. The DNA for the CDR3 is TGTGCCAGTAGTATTGGCTACAATGAGCAGTTCTTC.